Following are 10 T cell receptor beta chains from one sample sequenced in a study of CD8+CD57+ T cells in acquired aplastic anemia. The template used for profiling TCR beta VDJ and CDR3 was genomic DNA. Each CDR3 protein gets one entry after TCRdb re-called the reads with MiXCR. In the table there are around 180,000 distinct CDR3 sequences, around 60% of which are singletons. Sequencing was performed on sorted CD4+, CD8+, or CD8+CD57+ T cells (not recorded which) from PBMCs. The source of these receptors is a human donor in good health.

The chain couples TRBV7-9 to TRBJ1-1, with D perhaps TRBD1 (6 bases). V lost 5 bases, J lost 1 base, and 11 bases lay in between. The CDR3 has 14 residues. CDR1 SEHNR and CDR2 FQNEAQ come from the germline V gene (reference sequence). Here the CDR3 reads CASSQQGSNTEAFF. The CDR3 DNA is TGTGCCAGCAGCCAACAGGGTTCGAACACTGAAGCTTTCTTT.

This clonotype was observed a handful of times. The chain carries TRBV7-8 and TRBJ2-1; no firm D call. CDR3 length equals 11 residues. In germline, CDR1 is SGHVS, CDR2 FQNEAQ. V was trimmed by 1 base and J by 5 bases, leaving 0 bases between them. CDR3 in amino acids: CASSLDNEQFF. The CDR3 DNA follows: TGTGCCAGCAGCTTAGACAATGAGCAGTTCTTC.

The rearrangement uses TRBV29-1 and TRBJ2-2; D uncertain. The CDR3 sequence is 12 residues long. The germline CDR1 and CDR2 sequences are SQVTM and ANQGSEA. Trimming took 5 bases from V and 1 from J, leaving 5 bases between them. The CDR3 DNA follows: TGCAGCGTTCGACAGAACACCGGGGAGCTGTTTTTT. Its protein product is CSVRQNTGELFF.

This clonotype occurred a few times. The chain recombines TRBV3-1 with TRBJ2-5; D not certain. With 4 bases removed from V and 1 base from J, the gap between germline ends came to 1 base. The CDR3 contains 11 residues. Germline-derived CDR1 and CDR2 are LGHDT and YNNKEL (reference sequence). CDR3 DNA: TGTGCCAGCAGCCCCCAAGAGACCCAGTACTTC. As protein: CASSPQETQYF.

This clonotype has at least ten counts. The chain has TRBV7-8 and TRBJ2-4, with 9 bases identical to TRBD2. CDR3 size: 16 residues. V dropped 3 bases and J dropped 0; count of bases not matched to a gene: 3. CDR1 and CDR2 from the germline V gene are SGHVS and FQNEAQ. DNA of the CDR3: TGTGCCAGCAGCTTGGGAGCGGGAGGAGCCAAAAACATTCAGTACTTC. Encoded protein: CASSLGAGGAKNIQYF. Drawing the rest from reference TRBV7-8 and TRBJ2-4, the complete variable domain is GAGVSQSPRYKVAKRGQDVALRCDPISGHVSLFWYQQALGQGPEFLTYFQNEAQLDKSGLPSDRFFAERPEGSVSTLKIQRTQQEDSAVYLCASSLGAGGAKNIQYFGAGTRLSVL.

The chain employs TRBV7-9 and TRBJ1-5, with a possible D match to TRBD1 (6 bases). V was shortened by 1 base and J by 5 bases, with 12 bases between the two germline ends. CDR1 SEHNR and CDR2 FQNEAQ come from the germline V gene (reference sequence). This CDR3 has 15 residues. CDR3 coding DNA: TGTGCCAGCAGCTTAGGGGACACACCGGATCAGCCCCAGCATTTT. It is translated as CASSLGDTPDQPQHF.

The chain's CDR3 is CASSFHRGNTEAFF. The CDR3 DNA sequence: TGTGCCAGCAGTTTCCACCGGGGGAACACTGAAGCTTTCTTT. The chain links TRBV27 to TRBJ1-1, with unresolved D. Per the germline V gene, CDR1 is MNHEY and CDR2 is SMNVEV (reference sequence). The CDR3 is 14 amino acids. V lost 3 bases to trimming and J lost 1 base, with 9 bases between them.

This chain joins TRBV7-9 and TRBJ2-3, with a tentative D call TRBD1 (6 bases). Germline V gives CDR1 SEHNR, CDR2 FQNEAQ (reference sequence). The CDR3 has 13 residues. V shed 7 bases and J shed 6 bases, with 14 bases lying between them. CDR3 residues: CASIRGRSDTQYF. Here the CDR3 DNA reads TGTGCCAGCATCAGGGGCAGGTCGGATACGCAGTATTTT.

The J gene is TRBJ1-1, the V gene TRBV2; D gene uncertain. Per germline, CDR1 SNHLY and CDR2 FYNNEI. This CDR3 comprises 12 residues. Deletions cut 1 base from V and 7 bases from J, with 7 bases between. The DNA for the CDR3 is TGTGCCAGCAGTGAAGGAACAGATGAAGCTTTCTTT. Its protein is CASSEGTDEAFF.

Many counts were recorded for this clonotype. The J gene is TRBJ1-2, the V gene TRBV20-1; 7 positions match TRBD1. Trimming removed 5 bases from V and 1 base from J; junction bases left unmatched: 4. Germline V lookup: CDR1 DFQATT, CDR2 SNEGSKA (reference sequence). The CDR3 is 13 amino acids. DNA for the CDR3: TGCAGTGCTTTTGACAGGGATAACTATGGCTACACCTTC. This encodes CSAFDRDNYGYTF.